The 21 T cell receptor beta chains reported below all come from one sample, sequenced in a study of shared clonotypes between healthy human individuals (dated by TCRdb to the early 2020s). The library was generated by the immunoSEQ multiplex PCR assay. What TCRdb holds here is the immuneACCESS table cut down to in-frame rearrangements. Part of the clones is not present; checked against another copy, under half of the missing clones reflect an unresolved V gene, and the others are unexplained. The sample table shows about 480,000 clones, and about 80% are seen once. The ten most abundant clones make up around 13% of the sample. What was sequenced was PBMCs. All receptors come from a woman aged 40 to 55 in good health. Some clones in this sample may be carry-over from other donors' samples.

This rearrangement joins TRBV30 to TRBJ2-3; weak D call: TRBD1 (5 bases). The V end was cut by 7 bases, the J end by 2 bases, with 19 bases between. The CDR3 totals 15 residues. Germline CDR1 is GTSNPN and CDR2 is SVGIG (reference sequence). The CDR3 region is CASDLGRRITDTQYF. CDR3 bases: TGTGCCTCCGACCTGGGGCGCAGGATCACAGATACGCAGTATTTT.

Comment on this clone: Possible read error: a much larger clone is one base away. The CDR3 region is CASSIRGLNPSSGANVLTF. The CDR3 DNA is TGTGCCAGCAGTATCAGGGGACTCAACCCGAGCTCTGGGGCCAACGTCCTGACTTTC. V is TRBV2 and J is TRBJ2-6, with D perhaps given as TRBD1 or TRBD2 (6 bases each). The CDR3 has 19 amino acids. V dropped 5 bases and J dropped 0 bases, with 20 bases sitting between them. Per germline, CDR1 SNHLY and CDR2 FYNNEI.

About this clone: A junction end diverges from the germline sequence, so it may reflect a read error. V is TRBV19 and J is TRBJ1-5; D unresolved. Germline-derived CDR1 and CDR2 are LNHDA and SQIVND (reference sequence). CDR3 size: 12 residues. The CDR3 spells CASSTPRAPINF. The CDR3 bases are TGTGCCAGTAGTACCCCCCGCGCACCGATAAATTTT.

This clone came up once. The rearrangement joins TRBV7-3 to TRBJ2-2; no clear D gene. Deletions cut 2 bases from V and 6 bases from J, with 7 bases between. Germline V gives CDR1 SGHTA, CDR2 FQGTGA. The length of the CDR3 is 13 residues. Here the CDR3 reads CASSLAAAGELFF. The CDR3 DNA reads TGTGCCAGCAGCTTAGCGGCGGCCGGGGAGCTGTTTTTT.

As regards this clone: Other DNA sequences in the sample encode the same CDR3. V and J are TRBV6-5 and TRBJ2-5; maybe TRBD2 (6 bases). The CDR3 spans 14 residues. The V gene lost 3 bases and the J gene lost 5 bases, with 13 bases spanning the gap. The V gene's germline CDR1 is MNHEY and CDR2 SVGAGI. The CDR3 DNA follows: TGTGCCAGCAGTTATCGGGACTCCCAGGAGACCCAGTACTTC. This gives the protein CASSYRDSQETQYF.

This chain uses TRBV7-2 with TRBJ1-4, with 10 bases identical to TRBD1. After removal of 5 bases from V and 8 bases from J, the junction contained 5 bases not matched to a gene. Per the germline V gene, CDR1 is SGHTA and CDR2 is FQGNSA. The CDR3 spans 14 residues. CDR3 nucleotide sequence: TGTGCCAGCAGCACCTGGACAGGGGGGGAAAAACTGTTTTTT. Amino acids: CASSTWTGGEKLFF.

The chain joins TRBV28 to TRBJ2-1; D uncertain. Trimming stripped 8 bases from V and 4 bases from J, with 12 bases between. The CDR3 consists of 13 residues. Germline CDR1 is MDHEN and CDR2 is SYDVKM. Here the CDR3 reads CASRDLLYNEQFF. In DNA, the CDR3 is TGTGCCAGCCGTGATTTACTGTACAATGAGCAGTTCTTC.

The chain carries TRBV7-2 and TRBJ1-2; TRBD1 might be the D (5 bases). The CDR3 loop spans 14 amino acids. V was trimmed by 2 bases and J by 6 bases, leaving 13 bases between them. Germline loops: CDR1 SGHTA, CDR2 FQGNSA. Here the CDR3 reads CASSLFYGTNGYTF. For the CDR3, the DNA is TGTGCCAGCAGCTTATTTTATGGGACTAATGGCTACACCTTC.

The J gene is TRBJ2-3, the V gene TRBV7-9, with TRBD2 identical over 8 bases. Looked up from germline, CDR1 is SEHNR and CDR2 is FQNEAQ (reference sequence). The CDR3 contains 16 residues. The V segment lost 5 bases and the J segment 0 bases; nucleotides outside the gene matches: 7. In DNA form, the CDR3 reads TGTGCCAGCAGCCAACGGGGGGGCGGGAGCACAGATACGCAGTATTTT. It codes for CASSQRGGGSTDTQYF.

The genes are TRBV28 and TRBJ1-2; a possible D gene is TRBD1 (6 bases). CDR3 size: 15 residues. V lost 4 bases to trimming and J lost 6 bases, with 18 bases between them. The germline gives CDR1 MDHEN, CDR2 SYDVKM. The CDR3 coding sequence is TGTGCCAGCAGTTCTAGCAGGGGATCCCCTGATGGCTACACCTTC. It encodes CASSSSRGSPDGYTF.

This clone was picked up a small number of times. The chain couples TRBV30 to TRBJ1-5, with TRBD1 identical over 9 bases. The germline CDR1 and CDR2 sequences are GTSNPN and SVGIG (reference sequence). V was pared by 5 bases and J by 4 bases, with 27 bases of the junction left unmatched. The CDR3 covers 21 residues. The CDR3 loop is CAWGTGYVSWPAETLNQPQHF. Here the CDR3 DNA reads TGTGCCTGGGGGACAGGGTACGTCTCGTGGCCGGCAGAAACGCTTAATCAGCCCCAGCATTTT.

This sequence joins TRBV5-6 and TRBJ2-7; D is possibly TRBD1 (6 bases). Trimming left V 2 bases short and J 6 bases short, with 18 bases between. Germline-derived CDR1 and CDR2 are SGHDT and YYEEEE. The CDR3 contains 15 residues. The CDR3 region has the DNA TGTGCCAGCAGCTTCCCCTCGGTTGGGGGCTCCGAGCAGTACTTC. Translated, it gives CASSFPSVGGSEQYF.

In its sample, this clone was seen once. The gene calls are TRBV25-1 and TRBJ2-7; TRBD1 matches 7 bases. Germline values: CDR1 MGHDK, CDR2 SYGVNS. The CDR3 is 16 amino acids. The V segment lost 1 base and the J segment 5 bases; nucleotides outside the gene matches: 11. CDR3 DNA sequence: TGTGCCAGCAGTGAATTAGGGACAGAGAAGCCCCACGAGCAGTACTTC. This gives the protein CASSELGTEKPHEQYF.

This clone was picked up a small number of times. Given the absence of the conserved phenylalanine or tryptophan at the CDR3 end, a read error is likely. Because the CDR3's place on the DNA is in doubt, the DNA is left out and the CDR3 is given as listed by TCRdb. The V gene is TRBV6-1, the J gene TRBJ2-7; the DNA was not used to check the table's D call, TRBD2. The CDR3 extends over 13 residues, inclusive of both ends. The germline V gene encodes CDR1 MNHNS and CDR2 SASEGT. The CDR3 sequence is CASSETGGRLADI.

The chain couples TRBV5-4 to TRBJ2-3; 9 bases are a match to TRBD2. V dropped 0 bases and J dropped 2; count of bases not matched to a gene: 13. Per germline, CDR1 SGHNT and CDR2 YYREEE (reference sequence). CDR3 length: 19 amino acids. CDR3 nucleotide sequence: TGTGCCAGCAGCTTGGGGGGACTAGCATCGTCTTTATCCACAGATACGCAGTATTTT. This codes for CASSLGGLASSLSTDTQYF.

The chain carries TRBV5-1 and TRBJ1-1; D is unresolved. This CDR3 comprises 14 residues. V lost 2 bases and J 8 bases, leaving 16 bases between the germline ends. The germline V gene encodes CDR1 SGHRS and CDR2 YFSETQ. This chain's CDR3 is CASSFFDGEDEAFF. Written as DNA, the CDR3 is TGCGCCAGCAGCTTTTTCGACGGTGAGGACGAAGCTTTCTTT.

V gene TRBV6-6 combines with J gene TRBJ2-7; TRBD1 aligns across 7 bases. This CDR3 contains 13 residues. V trimming: 9 bases; J trimming: 4 bases; junction bases outside the gene matches: 9. Germline CDR1 and CDR2: MNHNY and SVGAGI (reference sequence). This CDR3 is CASRGGQTYEQYF. CDR3 bases: TGTGCCAGTCGAGGGGGACAGACTTACGAGCAGTACTTC.

This clone appeared a single time. This sequence joins TRBV18 and TRBJ2-7; D might be TRBD1 or TRBD2, each matching 5 bases. CDR1 KGHSH and CDR2 LQKENI come from the germline V gene. The V gene lost 6 bases and the J gene lost 2 bases, with 20 bases spanning the gap. The CDR3 has 16 residues. CDR3 amino acids: CASSYRQAGSPYEQYF. In DNA form, the CDR3 reads TGTGCCAGCTCCTACCGACAAGCAGGGAGTCCCTACGAGCAGTACTTC.

This chain uses TRBV15 with TRBJ2-6, with D maybe TRBD1 (6 bases). V lost 3 bases and J 4 bases, leaving 22 bases between the germline ends. The CDR3 consists of 19 residues. CDR1 is LNHNV and CDR2 is YYDKDF in the germline V gene (reference sequence). CDR3 sequence: CATSSSGRAGVFGANVLTF. CDR3 in DNA: TGTGCCACCAGCAGCTCGGGGCGGGCAGGGGTGTTCGGGGCCAACGTCCTGACTTTC.

This clone was counted many times. Distinct nucleotide sequences in the sample also encode this CDR3. The genes are TRBV18 and TRBJ2-2; no clear D. The CDR3 runs 14 residues. CDR1 is KGHSH and CDR2 is LQKENI in the germline V gene. Trimming pared 1 base from V and 2 bases from J, leaving 5 bases between. The CDR3 loop reads CASSPRLNTGELFF. CDR3 DNA sequence: TGTGCCAGCTCACCACGGCTTAACACCGGGGAGCTGTTTTTT.

This chain joins TRBV28 and TRBJ2-3; D perhaps matches TRBD2 (5 bases). Germline CDR1 MDHEN, CDR2 SYDVKM. The CDR3 is 15 amino acids. Trimming removed 6 bases from V and 3 bases from J, with 16 bases in between. CDR3 loop: CASRPGGEFTDTQYF. The CDR3, as DNA: TGTGCCAGCAGACCTGGTGGGGAGTTTACAGATACGCAGTATTTT.